This TCR beta chain came from a study of read filtering for tumor transcriptome and immune sequencing. Study as a whole: DNase treatment preceded whole-transcriptome library preparation.

From about 400 ng of RNA, a library with molecular barcoded alpha/delta and beta/gamma adaptors was made. TCRdb recomputed calls from the reads with MiXCR, one row per CDR3 protein. The sample lists more than 100,000 distinct CDR3 sequences, roughly 13% seen once, with 8% to 13% in the top ten. This clonotype has ten or more counts. Germline V gene data show CDR1 as SQVTM and CDR2 as ANQGSEA. V was clipped by 2 bases and J by 4 bases, with 12 bases between them. The CDR3 runs 14 residues. The rearrangement links TRBV29-1 to TRBJ2-1, with D maybe TRBD1 (5 bases). The origin of this receptor is a donor aged 40 or over with multiple myeloma. The sample taken for sequencing was a population of CD138-negative cells sorted from bone marrow. The CDR3 region is CSVEMGRAYNEQFF. The CDR3 DNA follows: TGCAGCGTTGAAATGGGGCGCGCGTACAATGAGCAGTTCTTC.